The T cell receptor beta chain under discussion was sequenced for a study of cytomegalovirus exposure and HLA in healthy donors. Whole-study results and caveats: Association of a missense DCLRE1C variant with TCR beta V- and J-gene trimming was reported in a later analysis. Because they were indistinguishable, some V segments, including TRBV6-2 and TRBV6-3, were excluded.

Germline CDR1 is WSHSY and CDR2 is SAAADI. Trimming took off 8 bases at V and 5 bases at J, with 22 bases between the two ends. There are 15 residues in the CDR3. PCR used 60 Vbeta primers and 13 Jbeta primers. Data came from immunoSEQ multiplex PCR; TCRdb stores just in-frame clones and leaves some out. This table holds around 180,000 clones, approximately 86% found once. This clone has only a few counts. The antigen remains unidentified. The sample taken for sequencing was PBMCs. This rearrangement joins TRBV10-2 to TRBJ2-7, with D tentatively TRBD2 (6 bases). The sequence derives from a woman between 18 and 30 years old in good health and CMV-seronegative. CDR3 residues: CASLPLSSGGDEQYF. Written as DNA, the CDR3 is TGCGCCAGCCTCCCGTTAAGCTCAGGAGGGGACGAGCAGTACTTC.